A selection of T cell receptor beta chains follows, all from one sample in a study of T cells expressing NK-cell markers. TCRdb reprocessed the 5' RACE reads and keeps a single row for each CDR3 protein, giving no DNA. The sample table sets out 200,000 to 300,000 distinct CDR3 sequences. The sequencing sample was made of blood T cells: a sorted CD56 or NKG2C T cell subset, CD4+ or CD8+ T cells, or bulk PBMC T cells (not recorded which). Source of these receptors: a woman between 18 and 69 years old in good health. Each CDR3 is given with its conserved first and last residue.

J | V | CDR3
TRBJ2-2 | TRBV7-2 | CASTVGTANTGELFF
TRBJ1-5 | TRBV7-8 | CASSLHAVREQPQHF
TRBJ2-3 | TRBV20-1 | CSTLREGLDTQYF
TRBJ2-7 | TRBV10-3 | CAISESTRTYEQYF
TRBJ2-5 | TRBV2 | CATRDFGETQYF
TRBJ2-3 | TRBV25-1 | CASREGPDTQYF
TRBJ1-1 | TRBV7-9 | CASSLSGLGSNTEAFF
TRBJ2-5 | TRBV11-2 | CASSQGLAIETQYF
TRBJ2-1 | TRBV20-1 | CSARARDRGVNEQFF
TRBJ1-1 | TRBV6-1 | CASSRGGTGGTEAFF
TRBJ2-7 | TRBV25-1 | CASSDGQVAYEQYF
TRBJ2-1 | TRBV5-5 | CASSQIRTGNEQFF
TRBJ1-5 | TRBV7-2 | CASSLGSRERQPQHF
TRBJ1-2 | TRBV30 | CAWSVLGTDGYTF
TRBJ2-1 | TRBV5-1 | CASSVTSGNHNEQFF